The sequence of this T cell receptor beta chain was determined in a study of regulatory T cells in long-lasting Graves disease. Study-level information: Graves' patients with a new diagnosis had received antithyroid drugs under 3 months. Regarding the study as a whole: Having only a small sample size may have limited accuracy. TRBV28 was favored in persistent disease, as were TRBJ1-2 and TRBJ2-5. New patients shared fewer public clonotypes (about 970) than persistent patients did (2,741).

V was shortened by 1 base and J by 8 bases, with 14 bases between the two germline ends. Germline lookup yields CDR1 SGHTA and CDR2 FQGNSA. The CDR3 has 14 residues. Indicated time point: newly diagnosed GD, antithyroid drugs for less than 3 months. Following extraction of RNA from PBMCs, that RNA was used to make the TCR library. For this clonotype: The antigen is undetermined. This sequence is one base from a far larger clone and is likely a read error. Likely a read error: the CDR3 ends without its conserved phenylalanine or tryptophan.

To make TCR beta libraries, researchers used iRepertoire HTBI primers and Arm-PCR of CDR3 regions. TCRdb re-called the multiplex PCR reads with MiXCR, one entry per CDR3 protein. Seen here are 320,000 or so distinct CDR3 sequences, over 15% observed once, and the top ten hold about 40%. This clonotype originated in a female donor with Graves disease. This rearrangement joins TRBV7-2 to TRBJ2-5, with D maybe TRBD2 (6 bases). Here the sequenced sample was peripheral blood mononuclear cells (PBMCs), taken at new diagnosis, from a patient treated with antithyroid drugs. The CDR3 DNA sequence: TGTGCCAGCAGCTTAGTAAGCTCCGGGGGTACCCAGTACGTC. Its translation: CASSLVSSGGTQYV.